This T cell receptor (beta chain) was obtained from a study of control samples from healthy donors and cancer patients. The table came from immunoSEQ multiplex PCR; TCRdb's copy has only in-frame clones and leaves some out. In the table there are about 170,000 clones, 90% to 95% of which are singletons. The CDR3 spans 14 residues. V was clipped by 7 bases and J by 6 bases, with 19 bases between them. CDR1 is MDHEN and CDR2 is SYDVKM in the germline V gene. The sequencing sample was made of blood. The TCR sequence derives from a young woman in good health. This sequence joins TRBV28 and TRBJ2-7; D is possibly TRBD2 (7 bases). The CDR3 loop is CASTERGREGEQYF. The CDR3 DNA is TGTGCCAGCACGGAAAGGGGGAGGGAGGGCGAGCAGTACTTC.